This T cell receptor beta chain was identified during a study of T cell responses to AZD1222 COVID-19 vaccine. Broader study findings: Recipients of two AZD1222 doses showed rising Spike-specific TCR breadth and depth. At baseline, just a handful of AZD1222 recipients tested seropositive.

Produced via immunoSEQ multiplex PCR; TCRdb's table is partial and in-frame only. The sample yields 200,000 or so clones, 75% to 90% seen once. Notes on this clone: Its antigen is still unknown.

In germline, CDR1 is MNHEY, CDR2 SMNVEV (reference sequence). The length of the CDR3 is 16 residues. V was trimmed by 5 bases and J by 4 bases, leaving 20 bases between them. The source is an adult in good health. This material consisted of peripheral blood, taken on day 0 of MenACWY control vaccination. The chain joins TRBV27 to TRBJ1-1; D ambiguous. The CDR3 loop is CASSPWSGESLTEAFF. CDR3 sequence (DNA): TGTGCCAGCAGTCCCTGGTCCGGGGAAAGTCTCACTGAAGCTTTCTTT.